The 3 T cell receptor beta chains below all came from one sample that was sequenced in a study of PD-1 blockade in classical Hodgkin lymphoma. Every patient relapsed after autologous stem cell transplantation, and brentuximab vedotin exposure varied. Sequencing used immunoSEQ multiplex PCR; TCRdb keeps in-frame clones, though not all of them. This table has some 13,000 clones, approximately 92% appearing once. Sequencing used peripheral blood mononuclear cells (PBMCs), obtained at baseline. All receptors derive from a human donor with classical Hodgkin lymphoma.

This rearrangement joins TRBV28 to TRBJ1-2; 9 bases map to TRBD1. This CDR3 spans 13 amino acids. The V gene end was trimmed by 6 bases and the J gene end by 7 bases; junction bases not matched to a gene: 6. Germline values: CDR1 MDHEN, CDR2 SYDVKM. The CDR3 coding sequence is TGTGCCAGCAGAGCTGGACAGGGGTCTGGCTACACCTTC. Its protein is CASRAGQGSGYTF.

The chain carries TRBV5-1 and TRBJ1-1; no clear D gene. Germline V CDR1 and CDR2: SGHRS, YFSETQ. With 0 bases removed from V and 8 bases from J, the gap between germline ends came to 11 bases. The CDR3 totals 13 residues. This chain's CDR3 is CASSLGEGLEAFF. CDR3 sequence (DNA): TGCGCCAGCAGCTTGGGGGAGGGTCTGGAAGCTTTCTTT.

V usage is TRBV19 and J usage is TRBJ1-1; D gene uncertain. CDR1 and CDR2 from the germline V gene are LNHDA and SQIVND (reference sequence). This CDR3 spans 15 amino acids. The V gene lost 4 bases and the J gene lost 0 bases, with 12 bases spanning the gap. CDR3 in DNA: TGTGCCAGTAGTAACCGAGCTGGGTTGAACACTGAAGCTTTCTTT. Amino acids: CASSNRAGLNTEAFF.